The clone carrying this TCR beta chain was picked up a small number of times. The time point denotes: persistent/refractory GD, antithyroid drugs over 5 years with positive TRAb. The TCR library was made from RNA that had been extracted from PBMCs in TRIzol. The source of the sample is a study of regulatory T cells in long-lasting Graves disease. The TCR beta library used iRepertoire HTBI primers with Arm-PCR amplification of CDR3. In TCRdb, the multiplex PCR reads were re-called with MiXCR into one record per CDR3 protein. The sample includes 350,000 to 450,000 distinct CDR3 sequences, roughly 24% of them seen just once. V was cut by 4 bases and J by 1 base, with 11 bases left in between. The CDR3 length is 15 residues. Germline assignment: CDR1 SGHRS and CDR2 YFSETQ.

The specimen comprised peripheral blood mononuclear cells (PBMCs), sampled when the disease was refractory, from a patient treated with antithyroid drugs. The TCR sequence derives from a middle-aged woman with Graves disease. The chain joins TRBV5-1 to TRBJ2-2; D might be TRBD2 (6 bases). CDR3 sequence reads: CASSVGGRNTGELFF. The CDR3 DNA reads as TGCGCCAGCAGCGTTGGGGGGAGGAACACCGGGGAGCTGTTTTTT.